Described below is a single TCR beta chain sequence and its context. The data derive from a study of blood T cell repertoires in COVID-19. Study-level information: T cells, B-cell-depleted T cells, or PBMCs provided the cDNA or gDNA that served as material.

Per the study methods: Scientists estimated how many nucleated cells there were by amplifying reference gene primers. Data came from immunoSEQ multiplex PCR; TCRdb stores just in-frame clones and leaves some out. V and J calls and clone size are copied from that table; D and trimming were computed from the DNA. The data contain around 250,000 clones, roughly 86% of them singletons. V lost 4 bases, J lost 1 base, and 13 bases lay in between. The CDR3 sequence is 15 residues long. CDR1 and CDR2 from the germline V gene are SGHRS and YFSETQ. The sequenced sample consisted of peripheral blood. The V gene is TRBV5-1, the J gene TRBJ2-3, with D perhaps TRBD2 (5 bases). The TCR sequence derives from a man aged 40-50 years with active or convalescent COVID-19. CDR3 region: CASSPPVSGTDTQYF. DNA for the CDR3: TGCGCCAGCAGCCCACCGGTTAGCGGCACAGATACGCAGTATTTT.